This T cell receptor (beta chain) was sequenced during a study of T cell responses to AZD1222 COVID-19 vaccine. V dropped 4 bases and J dropped 3 bases, with 10 bases sitting between them. Per the germline V gene, CDR1 is LNHDA and CDR2 is SQIVND (reference sequence). The CDR3 runs 14 residues. Using immunoSEQ multiplex PCR, the repertoire was profiled, and TCRdb retains in-frame clones only, with some absent. Among tens of thousands of clones listed, 89% were seen once. This clone was seen only once. This TCR was recovered from an adult in good health. V usage is TRBV19 and J usage is TRBJ1-5, with a possible D match to TRBD1 (6 bases). Sequenced here: peripheral blood, sampled on day 0 of AZD1222 vaccination. The CDR3 DNA follows: TGTGCCAGTAGTACCTACAGGGACAATCAGCCCCAGCATTTT. This encodes CASSTYRDNQPQHF.